These T cell receptor beta chains were read from a single sample in a study of Ad26.COV2.S vaccination and SARS-CoV-2 variants. Assay used: immunoSEQ multiplex PCR; TCRdb lists only in-frame clones, some missing. The table shows around 450,000 clones, with about 93% occurring only once. This sample comprised peripheral blood, obtained in a trial of Ad26.COV2.S vaccine versus placebo. All receptors derive from a person between 18 and 65 years old who received the Ad26.COV2.S COVID-19 vaccine or a placebo. CDR3s include the opening cysteine and the closing phenylalanine or tryptophan. The D gene is left open where the match is weak. A clone size is listed for some rows: how often the clone was seen (once, few, many), or a class if it is expanded.

v_call	clone_size	j_call	d_call	cdr3_aa	cdr3_nt
TRBV5-5	-	TRBJ1-5	-	CASSLVGEGQPQHF	TGTGCCAGCAGCTTGGTGGGGGAAGGACAGCCCCAGCATTTT
TRBV9	once	TRBJ2-3	-	CASSVDPDTQYF	TGTGCCAGCAGCGTAGATCCAGATACGCAGTATTTT
TRBV29-1	-	TRBJ1-1	-	CSVANTEAFF	TGCAGCGTTGCTAACACTGAAGCTTTCTTT
TRBV15	-	TRBJ2-1	-	CATSRGPGNNEQFF	TGTGCCACCAGCAGGGGGCCAGGGAACAATGAGCAGTTCTTC
TRBV30	-	TRBJ2-7	-	CAWRWPFPGEQYF	TGTGCCTGGCGATGGCCGTTTCCGGGGGAGCAGTACTTC
TRBV3-1/TRBV3-2	-	TRBJ1-4	-	CASSQVINEKLFF	TGTGCCAGCAGCCAAGTTATCAATGAAAAACTGTTTTTT
TRBV18	-	TRBJ2-2	TRBD2	CASSPPSGSGTGELFF	TGTGCCAGCTCACCACCTAGCGGGAGTGGAACCGGGGAGCTGTTTTTT
TRBV18	-	TRBJ1-4	-	CASSPKNGEKLFF	TGTGCCAGCTCACCAAAAAACGGGGAAAAACTGTTTTTT
TRBV19	-	TRBJ1-5	-	CASSILAGNQPQHF	TGTGCCAGTAGTATCTTGGCAGGGAATCAGCCCCAGCATTTT
TRBV28	-	TRBJ1-5	-	CASSSFGIYSNQPQHF	TGTGCCAGCAGTTCCTTCGGGATTTATAGCAATCAGCCCCAGCATTTT
TRBV5-1	-	TRBJ1-1	-	CASSRTQGKRTEAFF	TGCGCCAGCAGCCGTACCCAGGGAAAACGCACTGAAGCTTTCTTT
TRBV27	once	TRBJ2-5	-	CASSLSWGSETQYF	TGTGCCAGCAGTTTATCTTGGGGATCAGAGACCCAGTACTTC
TRBV6-5	-	TRBJ2-3	-	CASSYRALATDTQYF	TGTGCCAGCAGTTACAGAGCCTTGGCCACAGATACGCAGTATTTT
TRBV5-1	-	TRBJ2-2	-	CASSLSRAAGELFF	TGCGCCAGCAGCTTGAGCAGGGCGGCCGGGGAGCTGTTTTTT
TRBV7-9	-	TRBJ2-6	-	CASSLVSGASGANVLTF	TGTGCCAGCAGCTTAGTATCGGGAGCCTCTGGGGCCAACGTCCTGACTTTC
TRBV10-2	-	TRBJ1-2	-	CASTESTGFSYGYTF	TGCGCCAGCACCGAGAGTACAGGGTTTAGCTATGGCTACACCTTC
TRBV7-2	-	TRBJ1-4	-	CASSSYSAGENEKLFF	TGTGCCAGCAGCTCCTATAGCGCAGGGGAGAATGAAAAACTGTTTTTT
TRBV6-1	-	TRBJ2-6	-	CASSDPGGANVLTF	TGTGCCAGCAGTGATCCTGGTGGGGCCAACGTCCTGACTTTC
TRBV6-5	once	TRBJ2-1	-	CASSYSGTHNEQFF	TGTGCCAGCAGTTACTCCGGCACCCACAATGAGCAGTTCTTC
TRBV30	few	TRBJ1-5	-	CAWSVRGNQPQHF	TGTGCCTGGAGTGTCAGGGGCAATCAGCCCCAGCATTTT
TRBV6-5	-	TRBJ2-6	TRBD1	CASSLRGTGANVLTF	TGTGCCAGCAGTCTCAGGGGGACTGGGGCCAACGTCCTGACTTTC
TRBV27	-	TRBJ1-1	TRBD1	CASSFQPDRGPNTEAFF	TGTGCCAGCAGTTTCCAACCAGACAGGGGACCGAACACTGAAGCTTTCTTT
TRBV29-1	-	TRBJ2-7	-	CSVVPGLNSYEQYF	TGCAGCGTAGTACCGGGACTCAATTCCTACGAGCAGTACTTC
TRBV30	-	TRBJ2-1	TRBD2	CAWKAGVQYNEQFF	TGTGCCTGGAAGGCGGGAGTGCAGTACAATGAGCAGTTCTTC
TRBV7-3	-	TRBJ2-5	TRBD2	CASSLSSGGQETQYF	TGTGCCAGCAGCTTAAGCTCGGGGGGCCAAGAGACCCAGTACTTC
TRBV5-5	once	TRBJ2-4	TRBD1	CASSLQGAVTGRNIQYF	TGTGCCAGCAGCTTGCAGGGGGCGGTTACTGGGCGGAACATTCAGTACTTC
TRBV28	-	TRBJ2-7	-	CASSLLSGASYEQYF	TGTGCCAGCAGTTTATTGTCGGGGGCTTCCTACGAGCAGTACTTC
TRBV19	-	TRBJ2-6	TRBD1	CASSPGQGNSGANVLTF	TGTGCCAGTAGTCCGGGACAGGGCAACTCTGGGGCCAACGTCCTGACTTTC
TRBV27	-	TRBJ2-3	TRBD2	CASKPIKLAGGGTDTQYF	TGTGCCAGCAAACCTATTAAGCTAGCGGGAGGGGGGACAGATACGCAGTATTTT
TRBV2	-	TRBJ2-7	TRBD2	CASSEELAGGLYEQYF	TGTGCCAGCAGTGAAGAGCTAGCGGGAGGCCTCTACGAGCAGTACTTC
TRBV19	-	TRBJ2-7	-	CASSTHHASASSYEQYF	TGTGCCAGTAGTACCCACCATGCTAGCGCTAGCTCCTACGAGCAGTACTTC
TRBV7-9	-	TRBJ1-3	-	CASSRTVNGNTIYF	TGTGCCAGCAGCCGGACAGTAAATGGAAACACCATATATTTT
TRBV28	-	TRBJ1-1	-	CASSLQIGIQAFF	TGTGCCAGCAGTTTACAAATAGGAATCCAAGCTTTCTTT
TRBV25-1	-	TRBJ1-2	-	CASSERGLYGYTF	TGTGCCAGCAGTGAGCGGGGGCTCTATGGCTACACCTTC
TRBV19	-	TRBJ2-5	-	CASSEESGQRETQYF	TGTGCCAGTAGTGAGGAGTCAGGGCAACGGGAGACCCAGTACTTC
TRBV19	-	TRBJ2-2	-	CASNQNTGELFF	TGTGCCAGTAATCAGAACACCGGGGAGCTGTTTTTT
TRBV5-1	-	TRBJ1-1	-	CASSLAGQGMTEAFF	TGCGCCAGCAGCTTGGCGGGTCAGGGGATGACTGAAGCTTTCTTT
TRBV19	many	TRBJ2-7	-	CASSPSSGEYEQYF	TGTGCCAGTAGCCCGAGCAGCGGAGAGTACGAGCAGTACTTC
TRBV7-9	-	TRBJ2-3	TRBD2	CASSFGTSGIAQYF	TGTGCCAGCAGCTTTGGGACTAGCGGGATCGCGCAGTATTTT
TRBV6-5	-	TRBJ2-7	TRBD1	CASSYTRTGQQYF	TGTGCCAGCAGTTACACTCGGACAGGTCAGCAGTACTTC
TRBV5-1	few	TRBJ2-3	-	CASSLARREGTDTQYF	TGCGCCAGCAGCTTGGCCCGGCGGGAAGGCACAGATACGCAGTATTTT
TRBV10-2	-	TRBJ2-1	TRBD2	CASSEFLAGAVNEQFF	TGCGCCAGCAGTGAATTTTTAGCGGGAGCCGTAAATGAGCAGTTCTTC
TRBV7-9	-	TRBJ1-1	-	CASSHDLKTEAFF	TGTGCCAGCAGCCATGACCTGAAGACTGAAGCTTTCTTT
TRBV24-1	-	TRBJ1-2	-	CATSPDGKTYGYTF	TGTGCCACCAGTCCCGACGGGAAAACCTATGGCTACACCTTC
TRBV7-6	-	TRBJ2-7	-	CASSLGSGPYEQYF	TGTGCCAGCAGCTTAGGTAGCGGCCCCTACGAGCAGTACTTC
TRBV7-2	-	TRBJ2-3	-	CASSRRDLTDTQYF	TGTGCCAGCAGCCGCAGGGATCTAACAGATACGCAGTATTTT
TRBV4-3	-	TRBJ1-1	-	CASSQNFMNTEAFF	TGCGCCAGCAGCCAAAATTTCATGAACACTGAAGCTTTCTTT
TRBV11-2	-	TRBJ2-3	-	CASSLQWTDYTDTQYF	TGTGCCAGCAGCCTCCAATGGACCGATTACACAGATACGCAGTATTTT
TRBV2	-	TRBJ2-1	-	CASCGTEDNEQFF	TGTGCCAGTTGCGGGACGGAGGACAATGAGCAGTTCTTC
TRBV5-5	-	TRBJ2-7	TRBD2	CASTRLAGDSYEQYF	TGTGCCAGCACCAGACTAGCGGGAGATTCCTACGAGCAGTACTTC
TRBV27	-	TRBJ2-1	TRBD1	CASSFGGQGWNEQFF	TGTGCCAGCAGTTTCGGGGGACAGGGGTGGAATGAGCAGTTCTTC
TRBV18	-	TRBJ1-4	-	CASSTTVPITGKLFF	TGTGCCAGCTCCACCACAGTCCCCATAACGGGAAAACTGTTTTTT
TRBV7-9	-	TRBJ2-2	-	CASSFASGLTGELFF	TGTGCCAGCAGCTTCGCCTCGGGGCTAACCGGGGAGCTGTTTTTT
TRBV2	-	TRBJ2-1	TRBD2	CASIRASGSQNEQFF	TGTGCCAGCATACGGGCTAGCGGGAGTCAAAATGAGCAGTTCTTC
TRBV9	-	TRBJ2-4	-	CASSVVGSDIQYF	TGTGCCAGCAGCGTAGTAGGCTCCGACATTCAGTACTTC
TRBV10-1	few	TRBJ2-1	-	CASSEGGSNNEQFF	TGCGCCAGCAGTGAGGGAGGATCCAACAATGAGCAGTTCTTC
TRBV9	-	TRBJ2-1	TRBD2	CASSVRLAAYNEQFF	TGTGCCAGCAGCGTCCGACTAGCTGCGTACAATGAGCAGTTCTTC